The 21 T cell receptor beta chains in this list originate from one sample, sequenced in a study of cytomegalovirus exposure and HLA in healthy donors. The PCR used 60 Vbeta and 13 Jbeta primers. Profiled with immunoSEQ multiplex PCR; TCRdb holds only in-frame clones, not every one. The sample carries about 54,000 clones, under 90% recorded once. Sequenced input: PBMCs. These TCRs come from a woman aged 18-29 years in good health and CMV-seronegative.

This chain links TRBV30 with TRBJ2-1; 9 bases agree with TRBD2. V lost 4 bases, J lost 5 bases, and 3 bases stayed unmatched. Germline CDR1 GTSNPN, CDR2 SVGIG (reference sequence). CDR3 length: 13 amino acids. This CDR3 reads CAWNAGGNNEQFF. The CDR3 coding sequence is TGTGCCTGGAATGCGGGGGGGAACAATGAGCAGTTCTTC. Full variable domain (missing parts from reference TRBV30 and TRBJ2-1): SQTIHQWPATLVQPVGSPLSLECTVEGTSNPNLYWYRQAAGRGLQLLFYSVGIGQISSEVPQNLSASRPQDRQFILSSKKLLLSDSGFYLCAWNAGGNNEQFFGPGTRLTVL.

This chain uses TRBV30 with TRBJ1-1, with no clear D. CDR3 length: 9 amino acids. The V gene's germline CDR1 is GTSNPN and CDR2 SVGIG (reference sequence). Trimming left V 5 bases short and J 11 bases short, with 9 bases between. CDR3 region: CAWFAWAFF. The CDR3 nucleotides read TGTGCCTGGTTTGCGTGGGCTTTCTTT.

On this clone: The junction and the germline gene differ at one end; a read error may be behind it. The genes are TRBV15 and TRBJ2-6; TRBD1 matches 8 bases. Germline CDR1 and CDR2: LNHNV and YYDKDF (reference sequence). The CDR3 has 18 residues. CDR3 amino acids: CATSREGTGDSGANGLTF. CDR3 bases: TGTGCCACCAGCAGAGAAGGGACAGGAGATTCTGGGGCCAACGGCCTGACTTTC.

In its sample, this clone was seen once. The CDR3 here is CASSQTSGYEQYF. CDR3 bases: TGTGCCAGCAGCCAGACGAGCGGTTACGAGCAGTACTTC. J is TRBJ2-7 and V is TRBV4-2, with TRBD2 as a possible D gene (5 bases). V lost 3 bases and J 4 bases, leaving 10 bases between the germline ends. CDR3 length: 13 residues. Germline lookup yields CDR1 LGHNA and CDR2 YNFKEQ.

V usage is TRBV7-3 and J usage is TRBJ2-1; 9 nucleotides match TRBD2. This CDR3 has 15 residues. Germline V CDR1 and CDR2: SGHTA, FQGTGA. With 5 bases clipped from V and 4 bases from J, the junction kept 6 bases outside the gene matches. The CDR3 DNA reads TGTGCCAGCAGCCTACCGGCGGGAGGGTACAATGAGCAGTTCTTC. Its protein is CASSLPAGGYNEQFF.

V usage is TRBV7-9 and J usage is TRBJ2-1; the match to TRBD2 covers 10 bases. The germline CDR1 and CDR2 sequences are SEHNR and FQNEAQ (reference sequence). Germline trimming cut 10 bases from V and 5 bases from J; bases unmatched to any gene: 11. This CDR3 is built from 15 residues. Here the CDR3 reads CANAQSGRDHNEQFF. The CDR3 DNA is TGTGCCAACGCCCAGAGCGGGAGGGACCACAATGAGCAGTTCTTC.

V is TRBV2 and J is TRBJ2-2, with 7 bases lining up with TRBD2. V was pared by 6 bases and J by 8 bases, with 9 bases of the junction left unmatched. Germline V lookup: CDR1 SNHLY, CDR2 FYNNEI. The CDR3 consists of 14 residues. CDR3 bases: TGTGCCAGCAGGTCTCTAGCGGTTAATGGGGAGCTGTTTTTT. This encodes CASRSLAVNGELFF.

This chain uses TRBV6-6 with TRBJ2-7; TRBD1 agrees at 11 bases. The CDR3 length is 13 residues. Germline V gene lookup returns CDR1 MNHNY and CDR2 SVGAGI (reference sequence). Germline trimming cut 2 bases from V and 6 bases from J; bases unmatched to any gene: 0. In DNA, the CDR3 is TGTGCCAGCAGTTACGGGACAGGGGGCGAGCAGTACTTC. Encoded protein: CASSYGTGGEQYF.

This chain links TRBV28 with TRBJ2-7, with a weak D call TRBD1 (6 bases). The CDR3 loop spans 12 amino acids. Per germline, CDR1 MDHEN and CDR2 SYDVKM. V was pared by 6 bases and J by 7 bases, with 13 bases between. The CDR3 sequence: CASRITGNEQYF. The CDR3, as DNA: TGTGCCAGCAGAATAACAGGGAATGAGCAGTACTTC.

The chain combines TRBV28 with TRBJ1-3; tentatively, D is TRBD1 (6 bases). Trimming removed 3 bases at V and 4 bases at J, with 16 bases between. Germline V gene data show CDR1 as MDHEN and CDR2 as SYDVKM. The CDR3 runs 16 residues. The CDR3 region has the DNA TGTGCCAGCAGTTTGGGGGGGCCCTCAGGGGGAAACACCATATATTTT. It translates to CASSLGGPSGGNTIYF.

The J gene is TRBJ1-3, the V gene TRBV28, with 8 bases identical to TRBD1. The germline CDR1 and CDR2 sequences are MDHEN and SYDVKM. This CDR3 is built from 19 residues. Trimming removed 4 bases from V and 0 bases from J; junction bases left unmatched: 14. The CDR3: CASSSGQGDWSRSGNTIYF. CDR3 DNA: TGTGCCAGCAGTTCCGGACAGGGTGACTGGTCGCGCTCTGGAAACACCATATATTTT. Supplemented by reference TRBV28 and TRBJ1-3, the full variable domain reads DVKVTQSSRYLVKRTGEKVFLECVQDMDHENMFWYRQDPGLGLRLIYFSYDVKMKEKGDIPEGYSVSREKKERFSLILESASTNQTSMYLCASSSGQGDWSRSGNTIYFGEGSWLTVV.

This clone was seen more than once but under ten times. This chain uses TRBV11-3 with TRBJ2-7; 9 bases are a match to TRBD1. Per germline, CDR1 SGHNT and CDR2 YENEEA. This CDR3 has 14 amino acids. The junction had 4 bases not matched to a gene; V was cut back by 2 bases and J by 5 bases. CDR3 in DNA: TGTGCCAGCAGCTTAAGGACAGGGGATAACGAGCAGTACTTC. Residues: CASSLRTGDNEQYF.

The gene calls are TRBV4-1 and TRBJ2-7; 10 nucleotides align to TRBD2. The CDR3 spans 15 residues. CDR1 MGHRA and CDR2 YSYEKL come from the germline V gene. With 4 bases clipped from V and 7 bases from J, the junction kept 10 bases outside the gene matches. This chain's CDR3 is CASSPLLAGAGEQYF. CDR3 in DNA: TGCGCCAGCAGCCCCCTCCTAGCGGGAGCGGGGGAGCAGTACTTC.

This chain links TRBV9 with TRBJ2-3; 7 positions match TRBD2. The trim removed 6 bases at V and 4 bases at J, leaving 11 bases unmatched. The CDR3 runs to 15 residues. Germline assignment: CDR1 SGDLS and CDR2 YYNGEE. The CDR3 DNA follows: TGTGCCAGCACCCTTGGACTAGTGTCGGCAGATACGCAGTATTTT. Its protein is CASTLGLVSADTQYF.

V is TRBV6-6 and J is TRBJ1-5; 12 bases fit TRBD1. This CDR3 has 16 amino acids. The germline V gene has CDR1 MNHNY and CDR2 SVGAGI (reference sequence). Germline trimming cut 7 bases from V and 4 bases from J; bases unmatched to any gene: 8. CDR3 sequence: CASTMRGQGANQPQHF. The CDR3 DNA reads TGTGCCAGCACCATGAGGGGACAGGGGGCGAATCAGCCCCAGCATTTT.

The chain couples TRBV2 to TRBJ1-5, with D possibly matching TRBD1 (5 bases). Deletions cut 3 bases from V and 5 bases from J, with 8 bases between. Per germline, CDR1 SNHLY and CDR2 FYNNEI. The CDR3 contains 13 residues. The CDR3 DNA sequence: TGTGCCAGCAGTGACAGGGCTGATCAGCCCCAGCATTTT. It encodes CASSDRADQPQHF.

This clone appeared a few times. V usage is TRBV6-5 and J usage is TRBJ1-4; 8 bases match TRBD1. V was pared by 6 bases and J by 3 bases, with 3 bases of the junction left unmatched. The CDR3 covers 14 residues. Germline assignment: CDR1 MNHEY and CDR2 SVGAGI. The CDR3 loop reads CASRNRGANEKLFF. CDR3 sequence (DNA): TGTGCCAGCAGAAACAGGGGGGCTAATGAAAAACTGTTTTTT.

This chain joins TRBV5-1 and TRBJ2-7, with 8 bases matching TRBD1. With V trimmed by 3 bases and J by 3 bases, 8 bases remained unmatched. The CDR3 totals 15 residues. Germline V CDR1 and CDR2: SGHRS, YFSETQ. The CDR3 nucleotides are TGCGCCAGCAGCTCCCGAACGGGACAGGTCTACGAGCAGTACTTC. As protein: CASSSRTGQVYEQYF.

Note on this clone: Relative to the germline gene, one junction end is altered; a read error may explain this. The chain links TRBV5-1 to TRBJ1-4, with 9 bases aligning to TRBD1. CDR3 size: 18 residues. Germline lookup yields CDR1 SGHRS and CDR2 YFSETQ. The CDR3 DNA reads TGCGCCAGCAGCTTTAGCGGACAGGGGTTTTCGACTAATGAAAAATTGTTTTTT. Its protein is CASSFSGQGFSTNEKLFF.

The chain uses TRBV29-1 and TRBJ2-3, with 8 bases lining up with TRBD1. The CDR3 contains 20 residues. CDR1 is SQVTM, CDR2 ANQGSEA, per germline. V gave up 0 bases and J gave up 0 bases; unmatched junction bases: 17. CDR3: CSVEDGGRGRAPGSTDTQYF. The CDR3 nucleotides read TGCAGCGTTGAAGATGGGGGCAGGGGGCGTGCCCCGGGTAGCACAGATACGCAGTATTTT.

This rearrangement joins TRBV2 to TRBJ2-6, with TRBD1 identical over 7 bases. Germline CDR1 and CDR2: SNHLY and FYNNEI. The CDR3 is 21 amino acids. V dropped 7 bases and J dropped 0; count of bases not matched to a gene: 21. DNA of the CDR3: TGTGCCAGCATCCCAGGCGCCCTCTCGGGACAGCCCTCCTCTGGGGCCAACGTCCTGACTTTC. It is translated as CASIPGALSGQPSSGANVLTF.